These 31 T cell receptor beta chains were all obtained from the same sample, sequenced in a study of human T cells and chemical hapten exposure. The time point here: pre-sensitization, week 0. The treatment is: therapeutic diphenylcyclopropenone sensitization with weekly scalp DPC. One entry per CDR3 protein, called by TCRdb with MiXCR from the RACE reads. Altogether roughly 250,000 distinct CDR3 sequences are present, about 9% being singletons, with the ten largest covering approximately 2.3%. Sequences were derived from whole blood, sampled in connection with sensitization to the hapten diphenylcyclopropenone (DPC). The receptor source for this set is a woman aged 40 to 50 with alopecia areata. Some clones in this sample may be carry-over from other donors' samples.

This clonotype was detected many times. The chain couples TRBV6-5 to TRBJ1-2, with D uncertain. There are 13 residues in the CDR3. V lost 2 bases and J 10 bases, leaving 14 bases between the germline ends. Per the germline V gene, CDR1 is MNHEY and CDR2 is SVGAGI. Here the CDR3 reads CASSYRVGTDYTF. CDR3 sequence (DNA): TGTGCCAGCAGTTACAGGGTCGGAACTGACTACACCTTC.

On this clonotype: This could be a read error, since a much larger clone is one nucleotide away. The J gene is TRBJ2-5, the V gene TRBV6-1; D gene unclear. This CDR3 has 11 amino acids. V dropped 7 bases and J dropped 4 bases, with 7 bases sitting between them. Germline CDR1 MNHNS, CDR2 SASEGT. Here the CDR3 DNA reads TGTGCCAGCACCAGTCGAGAGACCCAGTACTTC. This gives the protein CASTSRETQYF.

This clonotype was detected only a few times. V gene TRBV5-1 combines with J gene TRBJ2-1; D is tentatively TRBD1 or TRBD2 (5 bases each). This CDR3 has 15 residues. V gave up 4 bases and J gave up 4 bases, with 15 bases separating them. The germline V gene has CDR1 SGHRS and CDR2 YFSETQ. The CDR3 loop is CASSLELGTYNEQFF. CDR3 DNA sequence: TGCGCCAGCAGCCTGGAACTAGGGACGTACAATGAGCAGTTCTTC.

This chain connects TRBV7-2 to TRBJ2-5; D not certain. V lost 0 bases to trimming and J lost 1 base, with 6 bases between them. The CDR3 covers 14 residues. The germline V gene encodes CDR1 SGHTA and CDR2 FQGNSA. This chain's CDR3 is CASSLAPTQETQYF. DNA of the CDR3: TGTGCCAGCAGCTTAGCGCCCACCCAAGAGACCCAGTACTTC.

The sample holds a few counts of this clonotype. V usage is TRBV19 and J usage is TRBJ1-4; D uncertain. The V and J ends lost 9 bases and 0 bases respectively, with 11 bases between them. Germline CDR1 reads LNHDA; CDR2 reads SQIVND (reference sequence). The CDR3 loop spans 14 amino acids. CDR3: CASGRGATNEKLFF. The CDR3 nucleotides read TGTGCCAGCGGACGGGGTGCAACTAATGAAAAACTGTTTTTT.

This clonotype occurred a few times. V gene TRBV9 combines with J gene TRBJ2-1, with D tentatively TRBD2 (5 bases). CDR3 length: 13 amino acids. The V end was cut by 0 bases, the J end by 9 bases, with 10 bases between. Germline assignment: CDR1 SGDLS and CDR2 YYNGEE. DNA of the CDR3: TGTGCCAGCAGCGTAGGGAGCGGCGGTGAGCAGTTCTTC. Translation: CASSVGSGGEQFF.

This clonotype has only a few counts. This chain links TRBV7-2 with TRBJ2-4; D is unresolved. The CDR3 contains 13 residues. Germline V CDR1 and CDR2: SGHTA, FQGNSA. Trimming shortened V by 9 bases and J by 1 base, and 10 bases separated the two germline ends. CDR3: CASSANAKNIQYF. In DNA form, the CDR3 reads TGTGCCAGTTCGGCGAACGCCAAAAACATTCAGTACTTC.

The chain couples TRBV29-1 to TRBJ1-1; D is undetermined. With 6 bases removed from V and 1 base from J, the gap between germline ends came to 12 bases. The CDR3 sequence is 13 residues long. Germline assignment: CDR1 SQVTM and CDR2 ANQGSEA. The CDR3 here is CSVNMGGNTEAFF. The CDR3 bases are TGCAGCGTCAATATGGGAGGGAACACTGAAGCTTTCTTT. The whole variable domain, remainder taken from reference TRBV29-1 and TRBJ1-1, is SAVISQKPSRDICQRGTSLTIQCQVDSQVTMMFWYRQQPGQSLTLIATANQGSEATYESGFVIDKFPISRPNLTFSTLTVSNMSPEDSSIYLCSVNMGGNTEAFFGQGTRLTVV.

Comments on this clonotype: A much larger clone differs from this one at a single base, so this may be a read error. The J gene is TRBJ1-5, the V gene TRBV28, with TRBD1 as a possible D gene (5 bases). The CDR3 has 11 amino acids. The V end lost 8 bases, the J end lost 4 bases, and 6 bases lay between the germline ends. In germline, CDR1 is MDHEN, CDR2 SYDVKM. This chain's CDR3 is CASGQNQPQHF. The CDR3 bases are TGTGCCAGCGGACAAAATCAGCCCCAGCATTTT.

The chain carries TRBV28 and TRBJ2-7; D uncertain. Deletions cut 4 bases from V and 0 bases from J, with 10 bases between. The CDR3 has 14 residues. CDR1 is MDHEN and CDR2 is SYDVKM in the germline V gene. This chain's CDR3 is CASSSTPTSYEQYF. The CDR3 DNA follows: TGTGCCAGCAGTTCTACCCCGACCTCCTACGAGCAGTACTTC. The full variable domain, in which reference TRBV28 and TRBJ2-7 provide the parts outside the CDR3, is DVKVTQSSRYLVKRTGEKVFLECVQDMDHENMFWYRQDPGLGLRLIYFSYDVKMKEKGDIPEGYSVSREKKERFSLILESASTNQTSMYLCASSSTPTSYEQYFGPGTRLTVT.

This clonotype turned up a few times. The rearrangement joins TRBV7-2 to TRBJ2-5, with D uncertain. The CDR3 runs 14 residues. Trimming removed 1 base at V and 1 base at J, with 7 bases between. CDR1 is SGHTA, CDR2 FQGNSA, per germline. The CDR3 here is CASSLGRFQETQYF. The CDR3 bases are TGTGCCAGCAGCTTAGGCAGGTTCCAAGAGACCCAGTACTTC. The whole variable domain, filled in from reference TRBV7-2 and TRBJ2-5, reads GAGVSQSPSNKVTEKGKDVELRCDPISGHTALYWYRQSLGQGLEFLIYFQGNSAPDKSGLPSDRFSAERTGGSVSTLTIQRTQQEDSAVYLCASSLGRFQETQYFGPGTRLLVL.

This sequence joins TRBV4-3 and TRBJ2-7; 7 bases map to TRBD2. After removal of 0 bases from V and 4 bases from J, the junction contained 9 bases not matched to a gene. Germline-derived CDR1 and CDR2 are LGHNA and YSLEER. This CDR3 has 16 amino acids. The CDR3 sequence is CASSQDVGRAGYEQYF. CDR3 bases: TGCGCCAGCAGCCAAGATGTTGGGAGGGCCGGGTACGAGCAGTACTTC.

There are a few counts of this clonotype. The rearrangement joins TRBV20-1 to TRBJ1-1; D possibly corresponds to TRBD1 (6 bases). Germline V gene lookup returns CDR1 DFQATT and CDR2 SNEGSKA (reference sequence). The CDR3 is 15 amino acids. V was cut by 2 bases and J by 8 bases, with 21 bases left in between. The CDR3 region is CSARRVGDTGREAFF. The CDR3 nucleotides are TGCAGTGCTAGAAGAGTGGGGGATACAGGGCGAGAAGCTTTCTTT.

This clonotype was found a few times. The chain links TRBV20-1 to TRBJ2-7, with D perhaps being TRBD1 or TRBD2 (5 bases each). Germline CDR1 and CDR2: DFQATT and SNEGSKA (reference sequence). The CDR3 is made up of 15 amino acids. The V end lost 3 bases, the J end lost 1 base, and 16 bases lay between the germline ends. The CDR3 DNA reads as TGCAGTGCTAGTAGTGCCGGGACCCCTTCCTACGAGCAGTACTTC. It encodes CSASSAGTPSYEQYF.

The chain couples TRBV6-2 or TRBV6-3 to TRBJ2-7; 9 bases are a match to TRBD1. This CDR3 contains 16 residues. The germline V gene has CDR1 MNHEY and CDR2 SVGEGT. J lost 4 bases, V lost 4 bases, and 11 bases had no gene match. The CDR3: CASSFSTGTGRYEQYF. Here the CDR3 DNA reads TGTGCCAGCAGTTTCTCTACCGGGACAGGGAGATACGAGCAGTACTTC.

This clonotype came up many times. The chain couples TRBV20-1 to TRBJ2-3; 10 positions agree with TRBD2. Germline trimming cut 6 bases from V and 1 base from J; bases unmatched to any gene: 4. CDR3 length equals 14 residues. CDR1 is DFQATT, CDR2 SNEGSKA, per germline (reference sequence). The CDR3 sequence is CSAKREGRTDTQYF. The CDR3 DNA is TGCAGTGCGAAGCGGGAGGGCCGCACAGATACGCAGTATTTT.

Many counts were recorded for this clonotype. The chain couples TRBV10-3 to TRBJ2-1; the D is unclear. This CDR3 is 12 amino acids long. Germline loops: CDR1 ENHRY, CDR2 SYGVKD. V was shortened by 9 bases and J by 4 bases, with 10 bases between the two germline ends. The CDR3 DNA is TGTGCCATGGGCAGTACATACAATGAGCAGTTCTTC. Encoded protein: CAMGSTYNEQFF.

This clonotype was found many times. This chain joins TRBV24-1 and TRBJ2-2; unclear D gene. V was trimmed by 7 bases and J by 2 bases, leaving 4 bases between them. The germline V gene has CDR1 KGHDR and CDR2 SFDVKD. The CDR3 runs 12 residues. This CDR3 is CATRKNTGELFF. In nucleotides, the CDR3 is TGTGCCACCAGAAAAAACACCGGGGAGCTGTTTTTT.

The rearrangement links TRBV9 to TRBJ2-5; D remains ambiguous. The CDR3 contains 13 residues. Germline V gene lookup returns CDR1 SGDLS and CDR2 YYNGEE. V was pared by 4 bases and J by 5 bases, with 12 bases between. The chain's CDR3 is CASSRTDRETQYF. CDR3 nucleotide sequence: TGTGCCAGCAGCCGCACTGATCGGGAGACCCAGTACTTC. The full variable domain, rest sourced from reference TRBV9 and TRBJ2-5, is DSGVTQTPKHLITATGQRVTLRCSPRSGDLSVYWYQQSLDQGLQFLIQYYNGEERAKGNILERFSAQQFPDLHSELNLSSLELGDSALYFCASSRTDRETQYFGPGTRLLVL.

The V call is TRBV7-2, the J call TRBJ2-2; D is unclear. Per germline, CDR1 SGHTA and CDR2 FQGNSA. The CDR3 is 14 residues long. Trimming removed 1 base at V and 4 bases at J, with 7 bases between. This CDR3 is CASSLVRLTGELFF. The CDR3 DNA reads TGTGCCAGCAGCTTAGTCAGGCTCACCGGGGAGCTGTTTTTT.

The chain couples TRBV4-2 to TRBJ2-7; D is perhaps TRBD2 (6 bases). From germline, CDR1 is LGHNA and CDR2 YNFKEQ. V gave up 4 bases and J gave up 3 bases, with 28 bases separating them. There are 19 residues in the CDR3. CDR3 in amino acids: CASSLFTPRDSARGYEQYF. The CDR3 DNA is TGTGCCAGCAGCCTCTTCACGCCCCGGGACTCAGCGCGGGGCTACGAGCAGTACTTC.

V usage is TRBV20-1 and J usage is TRBJ2-2; tentatively, D is TRBD1 or TRBD2 (5 bases each). The germline V and J ends were trimmed by 4 bases and 5 bases, with 17 bases remaining between them. From germline, CDR1 is DFQATT and CDR2 SNEGSKA (reference sequence). The CDR3 sequence is 15 residues long. The CDR3 nucleotides read TGCAGTGCTATGCCCGGTGGGGGTGTGACCGGGGAGCTGTTTTTT. Translating it yields CSAMPGGGVTGELFF.

This clonotype came up a few times. The rearrangement joins TRBV28 to TRBJ1-3, with D possibly matching TRBD1 (5 bases). The V gene lost 8 bases and the J gene lost 0 bases, with 8 bases spanning the gap. The CDR3 contains 13 residues. Per the germline V gene, CDR1 is MDHEN and CDR2 is SYDVKM. In DNA, the CDR3 is TGTGCCAGCTCAGGGCTCTCTGGAAACACCATATATTTT. Translation: CASSGLSGNTIYF.

This clonotype was recorded a few times. This chain links TRBV6-5 with TRBJ1-6; D perhaps matches TRBD1 (5 bases). The CDR3 totals 15 residues. In germline, CDR1 is MNHEY, CDR2 SVGAGI. V lost 0 bases, J lost 9 bases, and 12 bases lay in between. CDR3 residues: CASSYSQGVGSPLHF. The CDR3 DNA reads as TGTGCCAGCAGTTACTCCCAAGGGGTAGGTTCACCCCTCCACTTT.

The chain employs TRBV20-1 and TRBJ2-7, with 10 nucleotides matching TRBD1. This CDR3 contains 14 residues. Trimming took 4 bases from V and 1 from J; bases not matched to a gene: 4. CDR1 is DFQATT and CDR2 is SNEGSKA in the germline V gene (reference sequence). CDR3 protein: CSAIGQGDSYEQYF. Here the CDR3 DNA reads TGCAGTGCTATTGGACAGGGGGATTCCTACGAGCAGTACTTC.

Of note for this clonotype: An end of the junction differs from the germline gene, which may be a read error. The V gene is TRBV10-3, the J gene TRBJ2-1; D possibly corresponds to TRBD2 (6 bases). CDR3 length: 12 residues. Per the germline V gene, CDR1 is ENHRY and CDR2 is SYGVKD. The CDR3: CAISVGDSPPVF. CDR3 nucleotides: TGTGCCATCAGTGTGGGGGACTCCCCTCCGGTCTTC.

This clonotype was recorded many times. The chain uses TRBV27 and TRBJ2-2; maybe TRBD2 (5 bases). Germline assignment: CDR1 MNHEY and CDR2 SMNVEV (reference sequence). Trimming cost V 6 bases and J 0 bases, with 11 bases left between them. This CDR3 is built from 15 residues. CDR3 residues: CASRLAGTNTGELFF. DNA of the CDR3: TGTGCCAGCAGGCTAGCAGGAACGAACACCGGGGAGCTGTTTTTT.

This clonotype was counted between two and nine times. The chain carries TRBV7-2 and TRBJ2-5; a weak D match, TRBD2 (6 bases). The CDR3 totals 16 residues. The ends were cut back, 5 bases at V and 5 bases at J, with 21 bases in the middle. The germline gives CDR1 SGHTA, CDR2 FQGNSA. CDR3 sequence (DNA): TGTGCCAGCAGCGCCCATGTCGGGGATGGGGGGGAGACCCAGTACTTC. This sequence encodes CASSAHVGDGGETQYF. The full variable domain, completed using reference TRBV7-2 and TRBJ2-5, is GAGVSQSPSNKVTEKGKDVELRCDPISGHTALYWYRQSLGQGLEFLIYFQGNSAPDKSGLPSDRFSAERTGGSVSTLTIQRTQQEDSAVYLCASSAHVGDGGETQYFGPGTRLLVL.

The V and J genes are TRBV6-2 or TRBV6-3 and TRBJ2-2; the D gene could be TRBD1 or TRBD2 (5 bases each). CDR3 length: 15 residues. CDR1 MNHEY and CDR2 SVGEGT come from the germline V gene. With 1 base removed from V and 5 bases from J, the gap between germline ends came to 11 bases. The CDR3 here is CASSYFTGRTGELFF. Written as DNA, the CDR3 is TGTGCCAGCAGTTACTTTACGGGGCGGACCGGGGAGCTGTTTTTT.

This chain connects TRBV6-1 to TRBJ2-1; D gene unclear. Trimming stripped 0 bases from V and 0 bases from J, with 12 bases between. The CDR3 extends over 17 amino acids. CDR1 and CDR2 from the germline V gene are MNHNS and SASEGT. The DNA of the CDR3 is TGTGCCAGCAGTGAAGCGCTGATTTTAAGCTCCTACAATGAGCAGTTCTTC. Translation gives CASSEALILSSYNEQFF.

The chain couples TRBV12-3 or TRBV12-4 to TRBJ2-7, with 9 bases lining up with TRBD1. The CDR3 length is 13 residues. V trimming: 6 bases; J trimming: 7 bases; junction bases outside the gene matches: 7. CDR3 sequence reads: CASSLQGAGEQYF. DNA of the CDR3: TGTGCCAGCAGCCTACAGGGGGCGGGTGAGCAGTACTTC.